These 28 T cell receptor beta chains share one sample of origin, sequenced in a study of T cells in Graves' hyperthyroidism and ophthalmopathy. RNA transcripts gave rise to amplified TCR beta CDR3 regions. The primer set for the first-round RT-PCR of the TCR CDR3 was HTBI. TCRdb re-analysed the multiplex PCR reads in MiXCR, keeping a single row per CDR3 protein. This table has some 770,000 distinct CDR3 sequences, 16% appearing once. Material for sequencing was blood. The receptor set was obtained from a man between 18 and 29 years old with Graves' hyperthyroidism.

The chain carries TRBV27 and TRBJ1-4; D perhaps matches TRBD1 (6 bases). This CDR3 contains 13 residues. From germline, CDR1 is MNHEY and CDR2 SMNVEV (reference sequence). The V end lost 6 bases, the J end lost 6 bases, and 11 bases lay between the germline ends. For the CDR3, the DNA is TGTGCCAGCAGACAGGGAACACATGAAAAACTGTTTTTT. This sequence encodes CASRQGTHEKLFF.

This clonotype showed up many times. The V gene is TRBV2, the J gene TRBJ2-5; D is unresolved. The V and J ends lost 9 bases and 4 bases respectively, with 15 bases between them. Germline V gene lookup returns CDR1 SNHLY and CDR2 FYNNEI. The CDR3 is 13 amino acids. The CDR3 is CASIRSPRETQYF. As DNA, the CDR3 is TGTGCCAGTATTCGCTCGCCCCGAGAGACCCAGTACTTC.

The chain links TRBV6-4 to TRBJ2-1; tentatively, D is TRBD2 (5 bases). The CDR3 is 13 residues long. The V end was cut by 0 bases, the J end by 9 bases, with 9 bases between. Germline CDR1 and CDR2: MRHNA and SNTAGT. This CDR3 is CASSDSFEGEQFF. The CDR3 DNA is TGTGCCAGCAGTGACTCCTTTGAGGGTGAGCAGTTCTTC.

The chain employs TRBV18 and TRBJ2-2; tentative D call: TRBD1 (5 bases). CDR3 length: 16 amino acids. Trimming removed 1 base at V and 2 bases at J, with 11 bases between. Germline lookup yields CDR1 KGHSH and CDR2 LQKENI. The DNA of the CDR3 is TGTGCCAGCTCACCACGTAATCAGGGCAACACCGGGGAGCTGTTTTTT. As protein: CASSPRNQGNTGELFF.

This clonotype showed up many times. The V gene is TRBV7-2, the J gene TRBJ2-7; D might be TRBD1 (6 bases). The CDR3 is 17 residues long. Trimming took off 5 bases at V and 0 bases at J, with 20 bases between the two ends. Germline CDR1 is SGHTA and CDR2 is FQGNSA. The CDR3 nucleotides are TGTGCCAGCAGCCCCCGTGGGACACTAACGAGCTCCTACGAGCAGTACTTC. Amino acid sequence: CASSPRGTLTSSYEQYF.

The DNA of the CDR3 is TGTGCCAGCAGTCAAACGTTTACTAGCGACGAGCAGTACTTC. Encoded protein: CASSQTFTSDEQYF. The chain uses TRBV6-1 and TRBJ2-7; 7 nucleotides agree with TRBD2. The CDR3 consists of 14 residues. Trimming took 5 bases from V and 5 from J; bases not matched to a gene: 9. From germline, CDR1 is MNHNS and CDR2 SASEGT.

The gene calls are TRBV25-1 and TRBJ1-1, with D possibly TRBD1 on 5 matching bases. The V end was cut by 1 base, the J end by 0 bases, with 9 bases between. The CDR3 consists of 15 residues. CDR1 is MGHDK, CDR2 SYGVNS, per germline. This CDR3 reads CASSEWGGMNTEAFF. CDR3 nucleotide sequence: TGTGCCAGCAGTGAATGGGGGGGGATGAACACTGAAGCTTTCTTT.

This chain uses TRBV27 with TRBJ1-5; 8 bases fit TRBD1. Germline V gives CDR1 MNHEY, CDR2 SMNVEV (reference sequence). There are 18 residues in the CDR3. The ends lost 6 bases at V and 0 bases at J; junction bases unmatched: 13. The CDR3 region is CASRLTGELYYSNQPQHF. The CDR3 DNA follows: TGTGCCAGCAGGCTGACAGGGGAACTTTATTATAGCAATCAGCCCCAGCATTTT.

The genes are TRBV10-3 and TRBJ2-7, with D perhaps being TRBD1 or TRBD2 (5 bases each). The V end lost 10 bases, the J end lost 6 bases, and 13 bases lay between the germline ends. CDR3 size: 11 residues. Per the germline V gene, CDR1 is ENHRY and CDR2 is SYGVKD. In DNA, the CDR3 is TGTGCCACATGGGGGTCGGCCGAGCAGTACTTC. Its protein is CATWGSAEQYF.

Ten or more counts support this clonotype. V and J are TRBV7-2 and TRBJ2-1; 12 bases are a match to TRBD2. Germline V gene data show CDR1 as SGHTA and CDR2 as FQGNSA. V dropped 2 bases and J dropped 9; count of bases not matched to a gene: 5. The CDR3 consists of 15 residues. CDR3 sequence: CASSLWTSGKREQFF. Here the CDR3 DNA reads TGTGCCAGCAGCTTATGGACTAGCGGGAAGCGTGAGCAGTTCTTC.

This clonotype was found many times. J is TRBJ2-5 and V is TRBV6-1; a possible D gene is TRBD1 (5 bases). V lost 6 bases to trimming and J lost 3 bases, with 17 bases between them. The CDR3 runs to 15 residues. Looked up from germline, CDR1 is MNHNS and CDR2 is SASEGT. This CDR3 reads CASRKGVRSKETQYF. The CDR3 bases are TGTGCCAGCAGGAAAGGGGTCCGCTCAAAAGAGACCCAGTACTTC.

In regard to this clonotype: This clone may be a read error of a much larger clone one base away. The gene calls are TRBV10-3 and TRBJ1-1, with no clear D. This CDR3 comprises 14 residues. V dropped 3 bases and J dropped 4 bases, with 12 bases sitting between them. Germline CDR1 is ENHRY and CDR2 is SYGVKD. The CDR3 reads CAISDQAMSTEAFF. The CDR3 DNA reads TGTGCCATCAGTGACCAGGCCATGAGCACTGAAGCTTTCTTT.

This clonotype was seen a handful of times. The junction departs from the called germline gene at one end, perhaps through a read error. The chain uses TRBV5-5 and TRBJ2-7; 9 bases line up with TRBD2. This CDR3 region has 15 residues. Germline CDR1 reads SGHKS; CDR2 reads YYEKEE (reference sequence). CDR3 protein: CASSPALAGSYEQYF. CDR3 DNA sequence: TGCGCCAGCAGCCCGGCTCTAGCGGGGTCCTACGAGCAGTACTTC.

The chain employs TRBV30 and TRBJ2-6; D unresolved. This CDR3 is built from 16 residues. V gave up 2 bases and J gave up 0 bases, with 11 bases separating them. The germline V gene encodes CDR1 GTSNPN and CDR2 SVGIG (reference sequence). Here the CDR3 reads CAWSTQSPSGANVLTF. The CDR3 coding sequence is TGTGCCTGGAGTACACAGAGTCCCTCTGGGGCCAACGTCCTGACTTTC.

This clonotype appeared many times. The chain couples TRBV11-2 to TRBJ2-2, with D tentatively TRBD1 (8 bases). CDR3 length: 15 amino acids. Trimming cost V 5 bases and J 6 bases, with 16 bases left between them. Germline CDR1 is SGHAT and CDR2 is FQNNGV. The CDR3 loop reads CASSHRQGRAGELFF. CDR3 nucleotide sequence: TGTGCCAGCAGCCATCGACAGGGGAGGGCCGGGGAGCTGTTTTTT.

The V gene is TRBV27, the J gene TRBJ2-7, with D perhaps assigned TRBD1 or TRBD2 (7 bases each). Per the germline V gene, CDR1 is MNHEY and CDR2 is SMNVEV (reference sequence). V was pared by 2 bases and J by 4 bases, with 15 bases between. The CDR3 contains 15 residues. Written as DNA, the CDR3 is TGTGCCAGCAGTTTAGGGGGCCAGGGGGGGTACGAGCAGTACTTC. Its translation is CASSLGGQGGYEQYF.

This chain connects TRBV7-9 to TRBJ1-6, with 7 bases that match TRBD1. CDR3 length equals 14 residues. Trimming took 4 bases from V and 8 from J; bases not matched to a gene: 5. Germline CDR1 SEHNR, CDR2 FQNEAQ (reference sequence). CDR3 in amino acids: CASSSGTVYSPLHF. In DNA, the CDR3 is TGTGCCAGCAGCTCCGGGACAGTCTATTCACCCCTCCACTTT.

This clonotype was counted between two and nine times. The CDR3 spells CASSWTRGTQYF. The CDR3 bases are TGTGCCAGCAGCTGGACTCGTGGTACGCAGTATTTT. The chain links TRBV7-9 to TRBJ2-3, with TRBD2 as a possible D gene (5 bases). This CDR3 has 12 residues. Germline-derived CDR1 and CDR2 are SEHNR and FQNEAQ (reference sequence). V lost 4 bases to trimming and J lost 8 bases, with 10 bases between them.

The rearrangement links TRBV24-1 to TRBJ2-5; D is tentatively TRBD1 or TRBD2 (5 bases each). V was pared by 7 bases and J by 13 bases, with 12 bases between. CDR1 is KGHDR, CDR2 SFDVKD, per germline. This CDR3 has 10 residues. The CDR3 sequence is CATSGSRGYF. Here the CDR3 DNA reads TGTGCCACCAGCGGATCGAGGGGGTACTTC.

The CDR3 sequence is CASSLFSSGKTQYF. The CDR3 coding sequence is TGTGCCAGCAGTTTATTTTCTAGCGGGAAGACCCAGTACTTC. The chain has TRBV27 and TRBJ2-5; 9 bases are shared with TRBD2. The CDR3 runs to 14 residues. Germline loops: CDR1 MNHEY, CDR2 SMNVEV (reference sequence). The V gene end was trimmed by 1 base and the J gene end by 6 bases; junction bases not matched to a gene: 3.

This clonotype was counted many times. The chain has TRBV12-3 or TRBV12-4 and TRBJ1-5; maybe TRBD1 (5 bases). The CDR3 loop spans 14 amino acids. Trimming removed 6 bases at V and 7 bases at J, with 16 bases between. The CDR3 loop is CASSWQGMGQPQHF. The CDR3 DNA reads TGTGCCAGCAGCTGGCAGGGTATGGGCCAGCCCCAGCATTTT.

This clonotype has a handful of counts. The V call is TRBV24-1, the J call TRBJ2-1, with D uncertain. Trimming shortened V by 6 bases and J by 8 bases, and 7 bases separated the two germline ends. The germline V gene encodes CDR1 KGHDR and CDR2 SFDVKD. CDR3 size: 11 residues. The CDR3 DNA reads TGTGCCACCAGTCTCACGGATGAGCAGTTCTTC. Its protein product is CATSLTDEQFF.

In this sample, this clonotype turned up a few times. This sequence joins TRBV5-1 and TRBJ1-1, with 7 positions matching TRBD1. Germline-derived CDR1 and CDR2 are SGHRS and YFSETQ. The junction had 5 bases not matched to a gene; V was cut back by 0 bases and J by 0 bases. The CDR3 is 16 residues long. The CDR3: CASSLARGGMNTEAFF. CDR3 DNA: TGCGCCAGCAGCTTGGCCAGGGGGGGGATGAACACTGAAGCTTTCTTT.

This clonotype was counted many times. The chain links TRBV28 to TRBJ1-2; possible D gene TRBD1, 6 bases. Germline V gene sequence: CDR1 MDHEN, CDR2 SYDVKM. The CDR3 spans 15 residues. V was clipped by 3 bases and J by 3 bases, with 14 bases between them. The CDR3 sequence: CASSFPGGLDYGYTF. The CDR3, as DNA: TGTGCCAGCAGTTTTCCGGGGGGCCTCGACTATGGCTACACCTTC.

The chain is built from TRBV7-2 and TRBJ1-5, with a tentative D call TRBD1 (5 bases). Trimming pared 1 base from V and 6 bases from J, leaving 10 bases between. There are 14 residues in the CDR3. Per the germline V gene, CDR1 is SGHTA and CDR2 is FQGNSA. The CDR3 DNA follows: TGTGCCAGCAGCTTAGATTTTAGGGGTCAGCCCCAGCATTTT. Protein: CASSLDFRGQPQHF. Full variable domain (rest looked up from reference TRBV7-2 and TRBJ1-5): GAGVSQSPSNKVTEKGKDVELRCDPISGHTALYWYRQSLGQGLEFLIYFQGNSAPDKSGLPSDRFSAERTGGSVSTLTIQRTQQEDSAVYLCASSLDFRGQPQHFGDGTRLSIL.

This clonotype came up many times. This chain connects TRBV10-3 to TRBJ1-1, with TRBD1 matching 8 bases. The CDR3 extends over 13 amino acids. Unmatched junction bases numbered 5, after V lost 11 bases and J lost 0 bases. The germline CDR1 and CDR2 sequences are ENHRY and SYGVKD. CDR3: CAATGGMNTEAFF. Here the CDR3 DNA reads TGTGCCGCTACAGGGGGAATGAACACTGAAGCTTTCTTT.

This clonotype has at least ten counts. V usage is TRBV2 and J usage is TRBJ2-3, with 12 bases lining up with TRBD2. Germline-derived CDR1 and CDR2 are SNHLY and FYNNEI. The junction had 3 bases not matched to a gene; V was cut back by 6 bases and J by 5 bases. The CDR3 loop spans 14 amino acids. CDR3 sequence: CASSRTSGIDTQYF. DNA for the CDR3: TGTGCCAGCAGCCGGACTAGCGGGATAGATACGCAGTATTTT.

This clonotype appeared many times. The chain recombines TRBV12-3 or TRBV12-4 with TRBJ2-5; D is uncertain. The CDR3 has 13 amino acids. Trimming pared 3 bases from V and 5 bases from J, leaving 10 bases between. CDR3 sequence (DNA): TGTGCCAGCAGTTTCTCATCTTTCGAGACCCAGTACTTC. Its translation is CASSFSSFETQYF.